Below, 31 T cell receptor beta chains from the same sample are listed, as sequenced in a study of TIL therapy for anti-PD-1-resistant metastatic lung cancer. The time point is: pre-treatment sample, taken before nivolumab and TIL therapy. Tumor tissue came from excised metastases, mostly pleural nodules or supraclavicular lymph nodes. This was the immunoSEQ v3 assay. Assay: immunoSEQ multiplex PCR; the TCRdb copy retains only in-frame clones and omits some. The sample includes about 50,000 clones, over 65% of them seen just once. Here the sequenced sample was tumor tissue, taken at baseline. All receptors come from a person between 25 and 80 years old with non-small cell lung cancer.

The chain recombines TRBV2 with TRBJ2-7; D unclear. Germline V gives CDR1 SNHLY, CDR2 FYNNEI. With 4 bases removed from V and 6 bases from J, the gap between germline ends came to 13 bases. This CDR3 region has 13 residues. Written as DNA, the CDR3 is TGTGCCAGCAGTGTTGATAATGTTGGCGAGCAGTACTTC. Residues: CASSVDNVGEQYF.

This clone showed up just once. The rearrangement uses TRBV18 and TRBJ2-5; D is uncertain. CDR3 length equals 13 residues. Trimming shortened V by 1 base and J by 5 bases, and 8 bases separated the two germline ends. Germline CDR1 KGHSH, CDR2 LQKENI. The CDR3 here is CASSPQVEETQYF. The CDR3 region has the DNA TGTGCCAGCTCACCACAGGTAGAGGAGACCCAGTACTTC. The full variable domain, in which reference TRBV18 and TRBJ2-5 provide the parts outside the CDR3, is NAGVMQNPRHLVRRRGQEARLRCSPMKGHSHVYWYRQLPEEGLKFMVYLQKENIIDESGMPKERFSAEFPKEGPSILRIQQVVRGDSAAYFCASSPQVEETQYFGPGTRLLVL.

The V call is TRBV4-1, the J call TRBJ2-3; tentatively, D is TRBD1 or TRBD2 (6 bases each). The germline V gene encodes CDR1 MGHRA and CDR2 YSYEKL. V was shortened by 4 bases and J by 2 bases, with 13 bases between the two germline ends. This CDR3 region has 15 residues. CDR3 DNA sequence: TGCGCCAGCAGCCGGGGGGCCGCAGTCACAGATACGCAGTATTTT. Encoded protein: CASSRGAAVTDTQYF.

The V and J genes are TRBV5-6 and TRBJ2-3, with a weak D call TRBD1 (6 bases). Germline CDR1 SGHDT, CDR2 YYEEEE. The CDR3 totals 14 residues. V lost 4 bases to trimming and J lost 2 bases, with 11 bases between them. CDR3 sequence: CASSRTDFTDTQYF. DNA for the CDR3: TGTGCCAGCAGCCGGACAGATTTCACAGATACGCAGTATTTT.

J is TRBJ2-2 and V is TRBV7-9; 9 nucleotides line up with TRBD2. V shed 3 bases and J 3 bases; nucleotides not matched to a gene: 5. Germline V CDR1 and CDR2: SEHNR, FQNEAQ (reference sequence). This CDR3 region has 16 residues. CDR3 residues: CASSFLGLAHTGELFF. For the CDR3, the DNA is TGTGCCAGCAGCTTCCTGGGACTAGCCCACACCGGGGAGCTGTTTTTT.

This chain links TRBV18 with TRBJ2-3; D is perhaps TRBD1 (6 bases). Germline-derived CDR1 and CDR2 are KGHSH and LQKENI. The CDR3 length is 16 residues. V shed 6 bases and J shed 5 bases, with 21 bases lying between them. The CDR3 protein is CASSLSTGSGKDTQYF. In nucleotides, the CDR3 is TGTGCCAGCTCCCTTTCTACAGGGTCCGGAAAAGATACGCAGTATTTT.

The chain links TRBV6-4 to TRBJ1-5; D is ambiguous. The CDR3 extends over 11 amino acids. V was clipped by 2 bases and J by 7 bases, with 3 bases between them. Germline loops: CDR1 MRHNA, CDR2 SNTAGT. The CDR3 DNA follows: TGTGCCAGCAGTGACCCCCAGCCCCAGCATTTT. Encoded protein: CASSDPQPQHF.

For this clone: Other DNA sequences of this sample code for an identical CDR3. The genes are TRBV9 and TRBJ1-4; 8 bases fit TRBD1. Looked up from germline, CDR1 is SGDLS and CDR2 is YYNGEE. The ends lost 4 bases at V and 6 bases at J; junction bases unmatched: 5. The CDR3 consists of 14 residues. CDR3 sequence (DNA): TGTGCCAGCAGCCGAGACAGGGGTGATGAAAAACTGTTTTTT. This gives the protein CASSRDRGDEKLFF.

The chain uses TRBV19 and TRBJ2-2; unclear D gene. V was trimmed by 6 bases and J by 2 bases, leaving 10 bases between them. The CDR3 is 14 residues long. In germline, CDR1 is LNHDA, CDR2 SQIVND (reference sequence). CDR3 sequence: CASRALPNTGELFF. CDR3 nucleotide sequence: TGTGCCAGTAGGGCACTCCCAAACACCGGGGAGCTGTTTTTT. The variable domain in full, with the rest retrieved from reference TRBV19 and TRBJ2-2, is DGGITQSPKYLFRKEGQNVTLSCEQNLNHDAMYWYRQDPGQGLRLIYYSQIVNDFQKGDIAEGYSVSREKKESFPLTVTSAQKNPTAFYLCASRALPNTGELFFGEGSRLTVL.

The chain employs TRBV20-1 and TRBJ2-7; the D call may be TRBD1 or TRBD2 (5 bases each). V lost 4 bases, J lost 5 bases, and 9 bases lay in between. The CDR3 totals 11 residues. In germline, CDR1 is DFQATT, CDR2 SNEGSKA (reference sequence). The CDR3 nucleotides read TGCAGTGCTACGAGGGGAGACGAGCAGTACTTC. It encodes CSATRGDEQYF.

V gene TRBV7-9 combines with J gene TRBJ2-1; D is ambiguous. Germline CDR1 is SEHNR and CDR2 is FQNEAQ (reference sequence). Trimming removed 10 bases from V and 4 bases from J, with 11 bases in between. CDR3 length equals 12 residues. The CDR3 region is CAILKTYNEQFF. The CDR3 DNA reads as TGTGCCATTCTTAAGACTTACAATGAGCAGTTCTTC.

This clone showed up just once. V and J are TRBV5-5 and TRBJ1-4, with D uncertain. The CDR3 sequence is 16 residues long. Trimming took off 4 bases at V and 0 bases at J, with 13 bases between the two ends. Germline lookup yields CDR1 SGHKS and CDR2 YYEKEE (reference sequence). CDR3 loop: CASSPTAQATNEKLFF. The DNA of the CDR3 is TGTGCCAGCAGCCCCACCGCACAAGCAACTAATGAAAAACTGTTTTTT.

V usage is TRBV27 and J usage is TRBJ1-4, with no clear D. V dropped 1 base and J dropped 5 bases, with 5 bases sitting between them. The V gene's germline CDR1 is MNHEY and CDR2 SMNVEV (reference sequence). CDR3 length equals 13 residues. CDR3 bases: TGTGCCAGCAGTTTATGGGTAAATGAAAAACTGTTTTTT. Protein product: CASSLWVNEKLFF.

The chain carries TRBV7-2 and TRBJ1-1; D is undetermined. Germline V lookup: CDR1 SGHTA, CDR2 FQGNSA. V was shortened by 8 bases and J by 2 bases, with 12 bases between the two germline ends. The CDR3 runs 13 residues. The DNA for the CDR3 is TGTGCCAGCTCGGCGAGACGAAACACTGAAGCTTTCTTT. Amino acids: CASSARRNTEAFF. Complete variable domain (other parts from reference TRBV7-2 and TRBJ1-1): GAGVSQSPSNKVTEKGKDVELRCDPISGHTALYWYRQSLGQGLEFLIYFQGNSAPDKSGLPSDRFSAERTGGSVSTLTIQRTQQEDSAVYLCASSARRNTEAFFGQGTRLTVV.

V gene TRBV2 combines with J gene TRBJ1-6; 7 nucleotides agree with TRBD1. The CDR3 spans 13 residues. V lost 6 bases, J lost 7 bases, and 3 bases stayed unmatched. Germline CDR1 is SNHLY and CDR2 is FYNNEI. The CDR3 DNA follows: TGTGCCAGCAGCGGGACAGAAAATTCACCCCTCCACTTT. This sequence encodes CASSGTENSPLHF.

In this sample, this clone turned up a few times. The rearrangement uses TRBV11-1 and TRBJ2-1; TRBD1 is a possible D gene (6 bases). Trimming cost V 0 bases and J 7 bases, with 13 bases left between them. Germline V gives CDR1 SGHAT, CDR2 FQDESV (reference sequence). The CDR3 has 15 residues. The CDR3 loop reads CASSLAGASLNEQFF. CDR3 DNA: TGTGCCAGCAGCTTAGCGGGGGCCTCTTTGAATGAGCAGTTCTTC.

Here the CDR3 reads CASSVRGATDTQYF. The CDR3 DNA is TGTGCCAGCAGTGTTCGGGGGGCCACAGATACGCAGTATTTT. The chain couples TRBV6-1 to TRBJ2-3, with D possibly TRBD2 on 7 matching bases. The germline gives CDR1 MNHNS, CDR2 SASEGT. The CDR3 totals 14 residues. V was shortened by 4 bases and J by 2 bases, with 10 bases between the two germline ends.

Only one count was recorded for this clone. The chain links TRBV5-1 to TRBJ2-1; no firm D call. The CDR3 contains 15 residues. The V end was cut by 0 bases, the J end by 4 bases, with 11 bases between. Germline V gives CDR1 SGHRS, CDR2 YFSETQ. The CDR3 region is CASSLGSPLYNEQFF. CDR3 nucleotide sequence: TGCGCCAGCAGCTTGGGGAGCCCGCTTTACAATGAGCAGTTCTTC.

CDR3 loop: CASTLRALSSEQFF. Here the CDR3 DNA reads TGTGCCAGCACCCTAAGGGCTCTCTCTAGTGAGCAGTTCTTC. The chain combines TRBV28 with TRBJ2-1, with unresolved D. Germline-derived CDR1 and CDR2 are MDHEN and SYDVKM. Between the trimmed V and J ends, which lost 7 bases and 9 bases, there was a span of 19 bases. CDR3 size: 14 residues.

The chain employs TRBV11-3 and TRBJ2-7, with D perhaps matching TRBD2 (5 bases). CDR1 is SGHNT and CDR2 is YENEEA in the germline V gene. The CDR3 runs to 15 residues. V was cut by 5 bases and J by 2 bases, with 16 bases left in between. The CDR3 loop reads CASSPGGLSTYEQYF. The DNA of the CDR3 is TGTGCCAGCAGCCCAGGAGGCCTTTCCACCTACGAGCAGTACTTC.

V and J are TRBV10-2 and TRBJ1-5; perhaps TRBD1 as D (5 bases). The germline V gene has CDR1 WSHSY and CDR2 SAAADI. Trimming took 3 bases from V and 5 from J, leaving 8 bases between them. The CDR3 covers 13 residues. CDR3 protein: CASSEGADQPQHF. The CDR3 region has the DNA TGCGCCAGCAGTGAAGGGGCCGATCAGCCCCAGCATTTT.

This chain joins TRBV28 and TRBJ1-4; D possibly corresponds to TRBD1 (5 bases). Trimming shortened V by 6 bases and J by 7 bases, and 18 bases separated the two germline ends. CDR1 is MDHEN, CDR2 SYDVKM, per germline. This CDR3 is 15 amino acids long. The CDR3: CASSQGARRAEKLFF. DNA of the CDR3: TGTGCCAGCAGCCAAGGGGCCCGGAGAGCTGAAAAACTGTTTTTT.

This clone was detected only once. The chain links TRBV6-6 to TRBJ1-2, with 10 bases matching TRBD1. The V gene's germline CDR1 is MNHNY and CDR2 SVGAGI (reference sequence). Losses at the gene ends were 5 bases for V and 5 bases for J; bases not matched to a gene: 11. CDR3 length: 16 residues. The CDR3 DNA sequence: TGTGCCAGCAGTCGCCTCCTTCCGGGACAGGGGTATGGCTACACCTTC. Its protein product is CASSRLLPGQGYGYTF.

This chain joins TRBV5-4 and TRBJ2-3; D not resolved. The germline CDR1 and CDR2 sequences are SGHNT and YYREEE (reference sequence). The V end was cut by 2 bases, the J end by 4 bases, with 14 bases between. The CDR3 consists of 15 residues. The CDR3 nucleotides are TGTGCCAGCAGCTTTTACGTAAATGGGGCAGATACGCAGTATTTT. Its translation: CASSFYVNGADTQYF.

The chain combines TRBV29-1 with TRBJ2-2; D possibly corresponds to TRBD1 (5 bases). Germline V gene data show CDR1 as SQVTM and CDR2 as ANQGSEA. This CDR3 is 14 amino acids long. V dropped 6 bases and J dropped 2 bases, with 13 bases sitting between them. Written as DNA, the CDR3 is TGCAGCGTGCCTGACAGCAACAACACCGGGGAGCTGTTTTTT. It codes for CSVPDSNNTGELFF.

The chain carries TRBV19 and TRBJ2-5, with 11 bases aligning to TRBD2. The CDR3 contains 14 residues. Germline V lookup: CDR1 LNHDA, CDR2 SQIVND (reference sequence). Germline trimming cut 5 bases from V and 4 bases from J; bases unmatched to any gene: 3. DNA for the CDR3: TGTGCCAGTAGTCATACTAGCGGGGGAGAGACCCAGTACTTC. Its protein product is CASSHTSGGETQYF. The entire variable domain, with the rest obtained from reference TRBV19 and TRBJ2-5, is as follows: DGGITQSPKYLFRKEGQNVTLSCEQNLNHDAMYWYRQDPGQGLRLIYYSQIVNDFQKGDIAEGYSVSREKKESFPLTVTSAQKNPTAFYLCASSHTSGGETQYFGPGTRLLVL.

The chain uses TRBV9 and TRBJ1-1, with 12 bases matching TRBD1. After removal of 3 bases from V and 4 bases from J, the junction contained 7 bases not matched to a gene. From germline, CDR1 is SGDLS and CDR2 YYNGEE. This CDR3 spans 16 amino acids. The CDR3 sequence: CASSGGTGGAGTEAFF. CDR3 DNA: TGTGCCAGCAGCGGCGGGACAGGGGGCGCGGGCACTGAAGCTTTCTTT.

This clone was counted only a few times. This chain joins TRBV4-1 and TRBJ2-7; D tentatively fits TRBD1 or TRBD2 (6 bases each). Trimming took off 1 base at V and 4 bases at J, with 14 bases between the two ends. Germline V gene sequence: CDR1 MGHRA, CDR2 YSYEKL. This CDR3 spans 15 amino acids. The CDR3 loop reads CASSQVTGGRYEQYF. For the CDR3, the DNA is TGCGCCAGCAGCCAAGTGACAGGAGGGAGATACGAGCAGTACTTC.

The gene calls are TRBV7-2 and TRBJ1-1, with a possible D match to TRBD1 (6 bases). The germline gives CDR1 SGHTA, CDR2 FQGNSA. CDR3 size: 14 residues. V lost 3 bases, J lost 4 bases, and 12 bases lay in between. For the CDR3, the DNA is TGTGCCAGCAGCTTCAGGGGAGGGGGCACTGAAGCTTTCTTT. Amino acids: CASSFRGGGTEAFF. The variable domain in full, completed from reference TRBV7-2 and TRBJ1-1, reads GAGVSQSPSNKVTEKGKDVELRCDPISGHTALYWYRQSLGQGLEFLIYFQGNSAPDKSGLPSDRFSAERTGGSVSTLTIQRTQQEDSAVYLCASSFRGGGTEAFFGQGTRLTVV.

V usage is TRBV29-1 and J usage is TRBJ1-5, with D possibly matching TRBD1 (5 bases). V was cut by 1 base and J by 4 bases, with 17 bases left in between. Germline assignment: CDR1 SQVTM and CDR2 ANQGSEA. CDR3 length: 16 amino acids. The CDR3 here is CSVEVGGGLGNQPQHF. The CDR3 DNA is TGCAGCGTTGAAGTAGGTGGGGGTCTGGGGAATCAGCCCCAGCATTTT.

This clone showed up just once. CDR3 nucleotide sequence: TGTGCCAGCAGCTCCTCGTCCGGGGGTGTGGTGGAAAAACTGTTTTTT. It specifies CASSSSSGGVVEKLFF. The chain uses TRBV7-8 and TRBJ1-4; D possibly corresponds to TRBD1 (5 bases). V was pared by 4 bases and J by 8 bases, with 20 bases between. The germline V gene encodes CDR1 SGHVS and CDR2 FQNEAQ. This CDR3 has 16 amino acids.